This T cell receptor (beta chain) was sequenced in a study of regulatory T cells in long-lasting Graves disease. Overall study context: Antithyroid drugs had been given to newly diagnosed Graves' patients for under 3 months. Whole-study findings and limits: Newly diagnosed Graves' patients exceeded persistent ones in TCR diversity.

Stated time point: newly diagnosed GD, antithyroid drugs for less than 3 months. Extracted RNA from PBMCs served as the source of the TCR library. Each patient gave approximately 8.8 milliliters of EDTA-anticoagulated peripheral blood. HTBI primers from iRepertoire and Arm-PCR of CDR3 regions yielded the TCR beta libraries. In the original processing: Identification yielded approximately 67 TRBV and 13 to 15 TRBJ segments across samples. TCRdb reprocessed the multiplex PCR reads with MiXCR, giving one entry per CDR3 protein. The V and J calls, along with clone size, are taken from TCRdb and not from the paper's own processing. This sample has under 300,000 distinct CDR3 sequences, with around 17% found just once. CDR1 is DFQATT, CDR2 SNEGSKA, per germline (reference sequence). The CDR3 runs to 15 residues. J gave up 1 base and V 4 bases, and 8 bases lay outside the gene matches. This clonotype came up a few times. The antigen is unknown.

The sample in question was peripheral blood mononuclear cells (PBMCs), obtained at new diagnosis, from a patient treated with antithyroid drugs. This sequence joins TRBV20-1 and TRBJ2-7; 9 bases fit TRBD2. The sequence came from a female donor with Graves disease. This CDR3 is CSATGGLAVSYEQYF. The CDR3 region has the DNA TGCAGTGCTACCGGGGGACTAGCAGTTTCCTACGAGCAGTACTTC.